This T cell receptor (beta chain) was captured by sequencing in a study of cytotoxic CD8 clonotypes in ibrutinib-treated CLL. Points from the study as a whole: Patients had baseline clonality above age-matched healthy donors, and this clonality moved with circulating CD8+ T-cell counts. Clonality grew at ibrutinib response; at progression, it decreased back toward baseline.

Germline CDR1 reads SGDLS; CDR2 reads YYNGEE. The V segment lost 6 bases and the J segment 8 bases; nucleotides outside the gene matches: 12. The CDR3 totals 16 residues. TCRdb keeps only in-frame clones here, not all; method: immunoSEQ multiplex PCR. The table includes a few hundred thousand clones, around three quarters detected once. To note about this clone: Antigen: not known.

V usage is TRBV9 and J usage is TRBJ2-1; 12 bases match TRBD2. The sample was PBMCs, taken after 24 months of ibrutinib treatment. The TCR comes from a human donor with chronic lymphocytic leukemia. The CDR3 here is CASTGLAGGPLDEQFF. CDR3 coding DNA: TGTGCCAGCACAGGTCTAGCGGGAGGGCCGTTGGATGAGCAGTTCTTC.